The 17 T cell receptor beta chains presented below share a single source sample, sequenced in a study of T cells in Graves' hyperthyroidism and ophthalmopathy. Amplification of TCR beta CDR3 regions was performed using RNA transcripts as template. Carried out on the TCR CDR3, a first-round RT-PCR used the HTBI primer set. TCRdb called the multiplex PCR reads again in MiXCR, with one record for every CDR3 protein. The table has approximately 620,000 distinct CDR3 sequences, approximately 15% seen once. The sequenced material came from blood. All receptors derive from a woman in her 30s with Graves' hyperthyroidism that later progressed to Graves' ophthalmopathy.

This clonotype was picked up many times. This chain joins TRBV12-3 or TRBV12-4 and TRBJ1-1; D is ambiguous. CDR3 length equals 14 residues. Trimming removed 5 bases from V and 0 bases from J, with 10 bases in between. The CDR3 DNA reads TGTGCCAGCAGTCCGGGGTCTTTGAACACTGAAGCTTTCTTT. Its protein is CASSPGSLNTEAFF.

This clonotype was picked up many times. The CDR3 DNA reads as TGTGCCAGCAGTTCGGCACAGGGCGCATCCTACGAGCAGTACTTC. Its protein is CASSSAQGASYEQYF. This chain connects TRBV28 to TRBJ2-7, with a possible D match to TRBD1 (6 bases). Germline loops: CDR1 MDHEN, CDR2 SYDVKM. Trimming removed 4 bases from V and 1 base from J, with 14 bases in between. This CDR3 contains 15 residues.

This clonotype has a count of ten or more. The chain couples TRBV28 to TRBJ1-2; D perhaps matches TRBD1 (5 bases). Germline values: CDR1 MDHEN, CDR2 SYDVKM. The CDR3 is made up of 16 amino acids. V was pared by 5 bases and J by 5 bases, with 21 bases between. The CDR3 reads CASSNSLDGTGYGYTF. CDR3 nucleotides: TGTGCCAGCAGTAATTCGCTCGACGGGACTGGTTATGGCTACACCTTC.

The rearrangement joins TRBV19 to TRBJ2-3; D not certain. V was cut by 8 bases and J by 0 bases, with 12 bases left in between. This CDR3 has 14 residues. The V gene's germline CDR1 is LNHDA and CDR2 SQIVND (reference sequence). The CDR3 sequence: CASSSSTSTDTQYF. The CDR3 nucleotides read TGTGCCAGTTCGTCCTCTACTAGCACAGATACGCAGTATTTT.

About this clonotype itself: With a much larger clone just one base away, this may be a read error. The chain joins TRBV29-1 to TRBJ1-2, with D possibly being TRBD1 (6 bases). CDR1 and CDR2 from the germline V gene are SQVTM and ANQGSEA. The CDR3 spans 12 residues. Trimming took off 6 bases at V and 4 bases at J, with 12 bases between the two ends. CDR3 loop: CSVTRGTYGYTF. The DNA for the CDR3 is TGCAGCGTCACGAGGGGGACCTATGGCTACACCTTC.

This clonotype has at least ten counts. The chain is built from TRBV30 and TRBJ2-1; D ambiguous. Germline CDR1 GTSNPN, CDR2 SVGIG (reference sequence). This CDR3 region has 12 residues. Trimming took 2 bases from V and 9 from J, leaving 11 bases between them. The CDR3 DNA reads as TGTGCCTGGAGTCCTTCGTTGGTTGAGCAGTTCTTC. The encoded protein is CAWSPSLVEQFF.

This chain joins TRBV7-3 and TRBJ2-1; the match to TRBD2 covers 10 bases. With 1 base clipped from V and 4 bases from J, the junction kept 7 bases outside the gene matches. Germline loops: CDR1 SGHTA, CDR2 FQGTGA. This CDR3 is built from 17 residues. CDR3 DNA sequence: TGTGCCAGCAGCTTAAAGGCTAGCGGGAGATTTTACAATGAGCAGTTCTTC. As protein: CASSLKASGRFYNEQFF.

The chain uses TRBV28 and TRBJ1-5; TRBD1 is a possible D gene (6 bases). The CDR3 runs to 16 residues. The germline V and J ends were trimmed by 6 bases and 3 bases, with 18 bases remaining between them. Germline V CDR1 and CDR2: MDHEN, SYDVKM. CDR3 residues: CASSASGGANNQPQHF. CDR3 sequence (DNA): TGTGCCAGCAGCGCCTCGGGGGGGGCTAACAATCAGCCCCAGCATTTT.

This clonotype was found a few times. This chain connects TRBV5-8 to TRBJ2-1, with 13 bases that match TRBD2. Germline values: CDR1 SGHTS, CDR2 YDEGEE. The length of the CDR3 is 15 residues. V trimming: 0 bases; J trimming: 9 bases; junction bases outside the gene matches: 3. This CDR3 is CASSLGTSGSLEQFF. The CDR3 region has the DNA TGTGCCAGCAGCTTGGGGACTAGCGGGAGTCTTGAGCAGTTCTTC.

V gene TRBV20-1 combines with J gene TRBJ1-1; D not certain. The CDR3 spans 15 residues. Germline V gene sequence: CDR1 DFQATT, CDR2 SNEGSKA (reference sequence). The ends were cut back, 2 bases at V and 2 bases at J, with 15 bases in the middle. DNA for the CDR3: TGCAGTGCTAGACCCGCGCGGGGTGATAACACTGAAGCTTTCTTT. Its translation: CSARPARGDNTEAFF.

This clonotype was detected many times. The V and J genes are TRBV12-5 and TRBJ2-2; maybe TRBD1 (6 bases). V lost 0 bases and J 5 bases, leaving 13 bases between the germline ends. CDR3 length: 16 amino acids. Germline V gene data show CDR1 as LGHNT and CDR2 as FRNRAP. Written as DNA, the CDR3 is TGTGCTAGTGGTTTGGTCCTAAACAGGGCTACCGGGGAGCTGTTTTTT. Translating it yields CASGLVLNRATGELFF.

This clonotype was found a few times. The rearrangement uses TRBV5-1 and TRBJ1-2; D possibly corresponds to TRBD1 (6 bases). CDR3 length: 16 residues. Germline V gives CDR1 SGHRS, CDR2 YFSETQ. The germline V and J ends were trimmed by 4 bases and 6 bases, with 22 bases remaining between them. The CDR3 protein is CASSQLRGQKNDGYTF. The CDR3 DNA follows: TGCGCCAGCAGCCAGCTGCGGGGGCAGAAAAACGATGGCTACACCTTC.

The chain links TRBV29-1 to TRBJ2-2; maybe TRBD2 (6 bases). Germline-derived CDR1 and CDR2 are SQVTM and ANQGSEA. Trimming shortened V by 1 base and J by 13 bases, and 10 bases separated the two germline ends. The CDR3 loop spans 11 amino acids. CDR3 nucleotide sequence: TGCAGCGTTGAAGCGGGGGTAGCGCTGTTTTTT. Its translation: CSVEAGVALFF.

V and J are TRBV5-1 and TRBJ1-5; D remains ambiguous. Germline V gene data show CDR1 as SGHRS and CDR2 as YFSETQ. The CDR3 contains 14 residues. V lost 0 bases to trimming and J lost 5 bases, with 9 bases between them. The CDR3 DNA reads TGCGCCAGCAGCTTGGAGCCGGAAGATCAGCCCCAGCATTTT. This gives the protein CASSLEPEDQPQHF.

This clonotype was found a few times. The chain links TRBV5-6 to TRBJ2-3; 12 bases are shared with TRBD1. The trim removed 5 bases at V and 5 bases at J, leaving 15 bases unmatched. Germline CDR1 is SGHDT and CDR2 is YYEEEE. This CDR3 has 18 residues. The CDR3 sequence: CASSFNTRDRGRIDTQYF. CDR3 DNA sequence: TGTGCCAGCAGTTTTAATACCCGGGACAGGGGGCGCATAGATACGCAGTATTTT. The full variable domain, with the rest looked up from reference TRBV5-6 and TRBJ2-3, is DAGVTQSPTHLIKTRGQQVTLRCSPKSGHDTVSWYQQALGQGPQFIFQYYEEEERQRGNFPDRFSGHQFPNYSSELNVNALLLGDSALYLCASSFNTRDRGRIDTQYFGPGTRLTVL.

The table lists this clonotype with many counts. The chain joins TRBV6-1 to TRBJ2-1, with D perhaps TRBD2 (6 bases). The V gene's germline CDR1 is MNHNS and CDR2 SASEGT. This CDR3 has 14 amino acids. With 7 bases removed from V and 1 base from J, the gap between germline ends came to 11 bases. The CDR3: CASTAAGSYNEQFF. The CDR3 DNA reads TGTGCCAGCACTGCAGCGGGTTCCTACAATGAGCAGTTCTTC.

This clonotype was seen repeatedly, ten times or more. The chain joins TRBV12-3 or TRBV12-4 to TRBJ2-7; 9 bases fit TRBD1. The CDR3 extends over 14 amino acids. After removal of 7 bases from V and 3 bases from J, the junction contained 7 bases not matched to a gene. CDR3 coding DNA: TGTGCCAGCACCGAGACAGGGGGGATCTACGAGCAGTACTTC. This codes for CASTETGGIYEQYF.